A selection of T cell receptor beta chains follows, all from one sample in a study of blood T cells in healthy people across ages. TCRdb re-derived calls from the 5' RACE reads in MiXCR, one entry per CDR3 protein. The data show about 730,000 distinct CDR3 sequences, roughly 44% seen once. The sample taken for sequencing was blood. The origin of the receptors is an older woman in good health. Both conserved end residues are part of each CDR3. The D gene is left open where the match is weak. Size tells how often a clone was seen (once, few, many) or the class of an expanded clone, and some rows leave it out.

NA,TRBJ2-7,NA,TRBV27,TGTGCCAGCAGTCCGAGGACAGGGTTAGCGGGCGAGCAGTACTTC,CASSPRTGLAGEQYF
NA,TRBJ1-1,NA,TRBV6-1,TGTGCCAGCAGTGACGGACCGGGACTCCCCACTGAAGCTTTTTTT,CASSDGPGLPTEAFF
NA,TRBJ2-1,TRBD2,TRBV29-1,TGCAGCCCGACGGGAGGCTCCTACAATGAGCAGTTCTTC,CSPTGGSYNEQFF
few,TRBJ2-3,NA,TRBV24-1,TGTGCCACCAGTGATTCTGACACAACCGGCACAGATACGCAGTATTTT,CATSDSDTTGTDTQYF
NA,TRBJ1-2,TRBD1,TRBV12-3/TRBV12-4,TGTGCCAGCAAGGACAGGGCTAACTATGGCTACACCTTC,CASKDRANYGYTF
many,TRBJ2-3,NA,TRBV20-1,TGCAGTGCCTCAGACAGGGAGGGGGCAGATACGCAGTATTTT,CSASDREGADTQYF
few,TRBJ2-7,NA,TRBV2,TGTGCCAGCAGTTTAGGGCCCTATTACGAGCAGTACTTC,CASSLGPYYEQYF
once,TRBJ2-5,NA,TRBV7-3,TGTGCCAGCAGCTTAAACCCCGGGGGCGGGCAAGAGACCCAGTACTTC,CASSLNPGGGQETQYF
NA,TRBJ2-5,NA,TRBV9,TGTGCCAGCAGCTCGCAAGCCAGCGGAAGGGAGACTCACGTCAGGACCCAGTACTTC,CASSSQASGRETHVRTQYF
many,TRBJ2-5,NA,TRBV3-1,TGTGCCAGCAGCGCTCCGAGGTCAAACGGGGAGACCCAGTACTTC,CASSAPRSNGETQYF
NA,TRBJ2-1,TRBD2,TRBV20-1,TGCAGTGCTAGAGATATGGCTCAACTAGCGGGAGTGGCCATATACCGCAATGAGCAGTTCTTC,CSARDMAQLAGVAIYRNEQFF
many,TRBJ1-2,TRBD1,TRBV10-3,TGTGCCATCAGTGACCCCGGGGGGACAGACAACTATGGCTACACCTTC,CAISDPGGTDNYGYTF
NA,TRBJ2-1,NA,TRBV2,TGTGCCAGCAGACCCTACAATGAGCAGTTCTTC,CASRPYNEQFF
many,TRBJ2-5,TRBD2,TRBV7-2,TGTGCCACTAGAGTGGGGCTAGCGGCCGAGACCCAGTACTTC,CATRVGLAAETQYF